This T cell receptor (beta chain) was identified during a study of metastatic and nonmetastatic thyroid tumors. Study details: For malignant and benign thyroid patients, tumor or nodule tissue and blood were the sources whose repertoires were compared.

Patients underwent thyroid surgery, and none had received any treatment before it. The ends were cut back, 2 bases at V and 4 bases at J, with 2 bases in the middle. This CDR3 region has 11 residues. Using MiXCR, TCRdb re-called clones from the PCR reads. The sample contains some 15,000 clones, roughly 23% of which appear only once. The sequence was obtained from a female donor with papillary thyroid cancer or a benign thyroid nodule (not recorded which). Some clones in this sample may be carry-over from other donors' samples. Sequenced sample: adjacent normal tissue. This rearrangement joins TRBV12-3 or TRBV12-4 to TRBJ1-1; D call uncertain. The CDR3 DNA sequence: TGTGCCAGCAGTTTAAGCACTGAAGCTTTCTTT. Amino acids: CASSLSTEAFF.